The source of this T cell receptor beta chain is a study of cytomegalovirus exposure and HLA in healthy donors. The PCR contained 60 Vbeta and 13 Jbeta primers. Using immunoSEQ multiplex PCR, the repertoire was profiled, and TCRdb retains in-frame clones only, with some absent. The sample comprises roughly 100,000 clones, approximately 79% of which are singletons, and over 3% rests with the top ten. General study findings and limits: Earlier analysis yielded a pattern in which most TCR beta V segments were productive about 90% or about 30% of the time. Available immune exposure information covered CMV serostatus only. Later analysis suggested links between common viral pathogens and several top significant clusters.

For this clone: Its antigen is unidentified.

J was trimmed by 7 bases and V by 3 bases; bases with no gene match: 3. Germline V gives CDR1 WNHNN, CDR2 SYGVQD (reference sequence). CDR3 length equals 12 residues. The specimen was PBMCs. V is TRBV10-1 and J is TRBJ2-7, with 7 bases fitting TRBD2. The TCR was taken from a woman in her 40s in good health and CMV-seronegative. CDR3 region: CASSDGEGEQYF. CDR3 DNA sequence: TGCGCCAGCAGTGACGGGGAGGGGGAGCAGTACTTC.